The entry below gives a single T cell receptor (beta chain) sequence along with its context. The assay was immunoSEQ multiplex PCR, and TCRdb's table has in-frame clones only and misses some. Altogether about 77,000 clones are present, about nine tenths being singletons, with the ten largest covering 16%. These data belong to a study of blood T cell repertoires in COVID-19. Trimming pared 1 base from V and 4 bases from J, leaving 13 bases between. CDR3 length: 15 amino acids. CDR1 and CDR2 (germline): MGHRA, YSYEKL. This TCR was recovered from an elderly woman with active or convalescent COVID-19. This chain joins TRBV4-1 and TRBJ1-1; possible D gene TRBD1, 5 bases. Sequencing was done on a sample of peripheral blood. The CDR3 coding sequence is TGCGCCAGCAGCCAAGCTGACAGAAGGTCCACTGAAGCTTTCTTT. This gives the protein CASSQADRRSTEAFF.